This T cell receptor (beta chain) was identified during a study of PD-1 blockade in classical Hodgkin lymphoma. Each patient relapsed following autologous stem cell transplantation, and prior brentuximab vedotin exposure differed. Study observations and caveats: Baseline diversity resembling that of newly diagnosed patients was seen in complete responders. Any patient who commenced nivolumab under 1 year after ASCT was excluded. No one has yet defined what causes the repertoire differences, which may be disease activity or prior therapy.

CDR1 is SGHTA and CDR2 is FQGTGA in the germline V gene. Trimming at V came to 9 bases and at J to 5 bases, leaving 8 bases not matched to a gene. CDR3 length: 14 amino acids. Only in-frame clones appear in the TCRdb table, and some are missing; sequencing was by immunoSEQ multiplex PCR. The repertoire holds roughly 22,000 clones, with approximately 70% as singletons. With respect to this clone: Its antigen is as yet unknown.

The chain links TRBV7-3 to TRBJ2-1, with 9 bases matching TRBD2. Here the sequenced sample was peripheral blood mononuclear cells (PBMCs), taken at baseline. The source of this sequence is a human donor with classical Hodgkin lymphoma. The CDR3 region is CARKQTSGDNEQFF. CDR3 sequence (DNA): TGTGCCAGAAAACAGACTAGCGGTGACAATGAGCAGTTCTTC.